This TCR beta chain was recovered during a study of blood T cell repertoires in COVID-19. On the study more broadly: Samples came from the United States, Italy and Spain, spanning acute and convalescent COVID-19. Nucleic acid was either cDNA or gDNA, and it came from T cells, B-cell-depleted T cells, or PBMCs.

This clone was counted a few times. Study processing details: Reference gene primer amplification gave estimated nucleated cell counts. Profiled with immunoSEQ multiplex PCR; TCRdb holds only in-frame clones, not every one. V and J calls and clone size follow that table, whereas D and trimming were derived from the DNA. The table lists about 89,000 clones, around 93% of them singletons. The receptor comes from a human donor with active COVID-19. The donor label of this sample is uncertain. Sequenced sample: peripheral blood.

This CDR3 reads CASSQDNREGRSNTEAFF. The CDR3 nucleotides read TGTGCCAGCAGCCAAGATAACAGGGAGGGACGTTCGAACACTGAAGCTTTCTTT. This rearrangement joins TRBV14 to TRBJ1-1, with D possibly TRBD1 on 6 matching bases. From germline, CDR1 is SGHDN and CDR2 FVKESK. This CDR3 region has 18 residues. Trimming shortened V by 0 bases and J by 1 base, and 18 bases separated the two germline ends. Based on the CDR3 plus reference TRBV14 and TRBJ1-1, the full variable domain is EAGVTQFPSHSVIEKGQTVTLRCDPISGHDNLYWYRRVMGKEIKFLLHFVKESKQDESGMPNNRFLAERTGGTYSTLKVQPAELEDSGVYFCASSQDNREGRSNTEAFFGQGTRLTVV.